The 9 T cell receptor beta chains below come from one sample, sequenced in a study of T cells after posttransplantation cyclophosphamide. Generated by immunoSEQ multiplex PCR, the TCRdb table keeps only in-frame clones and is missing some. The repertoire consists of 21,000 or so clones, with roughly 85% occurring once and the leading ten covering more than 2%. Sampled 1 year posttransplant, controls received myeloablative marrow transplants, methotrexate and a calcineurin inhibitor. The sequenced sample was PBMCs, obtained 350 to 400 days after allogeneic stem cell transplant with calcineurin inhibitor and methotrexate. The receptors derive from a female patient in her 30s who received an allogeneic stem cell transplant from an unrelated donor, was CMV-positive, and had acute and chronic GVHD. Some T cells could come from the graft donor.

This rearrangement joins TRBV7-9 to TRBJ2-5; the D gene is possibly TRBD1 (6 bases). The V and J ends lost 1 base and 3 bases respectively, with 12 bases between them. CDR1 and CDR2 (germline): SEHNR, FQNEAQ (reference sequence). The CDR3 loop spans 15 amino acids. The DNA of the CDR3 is TGTGCCAGCAGCTTAGGGACAGCCGAAAAAGAGACCCAGTACTTC. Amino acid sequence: CASSLGTAEKETQYF.

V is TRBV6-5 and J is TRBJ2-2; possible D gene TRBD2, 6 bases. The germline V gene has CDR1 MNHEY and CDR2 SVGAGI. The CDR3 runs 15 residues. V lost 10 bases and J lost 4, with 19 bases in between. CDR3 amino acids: CATLRRAGSTGELFF. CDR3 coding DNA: TGTGCCACCCTCCGGAGGGCGGGGAGCACCGGGGAGCTGTTTTTT.

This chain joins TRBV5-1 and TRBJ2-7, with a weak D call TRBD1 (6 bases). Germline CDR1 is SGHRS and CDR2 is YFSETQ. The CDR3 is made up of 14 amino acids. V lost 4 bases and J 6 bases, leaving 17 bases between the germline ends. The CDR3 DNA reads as TGCGCCAGCAGCCTAGGGGACATCGCACCCGAGCAGTACTTC. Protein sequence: CASSLGDIAPEQYF. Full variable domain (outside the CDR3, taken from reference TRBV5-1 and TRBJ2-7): KAGVTQTPRYLIKTRGQQVTLSCSPISGHRSVSWYQQTPGQGLQFLFEYFSETQRNKGNFPGRFSGRQFSNSRSEMNVSTLELGDSALYLCASSLGDIAPEQYFGPGTRLTVT.

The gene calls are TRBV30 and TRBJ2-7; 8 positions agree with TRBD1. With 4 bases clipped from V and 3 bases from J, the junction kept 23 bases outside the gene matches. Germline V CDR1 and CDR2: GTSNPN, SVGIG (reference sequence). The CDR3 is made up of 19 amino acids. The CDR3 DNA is TGTGCCTGGACCCCAGCCGCACAGGGGGACCCCTTTTTCCGCTACGAGCAGTACTTC. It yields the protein CAWTPAAQGDPFFRYEQYF.

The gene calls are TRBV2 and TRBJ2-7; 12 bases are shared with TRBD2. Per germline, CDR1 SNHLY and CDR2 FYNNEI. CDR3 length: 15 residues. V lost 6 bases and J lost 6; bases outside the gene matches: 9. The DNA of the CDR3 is TGTGCCAGCAGGCCCACTAGCGGGGGGAATCCCGAGCAGTACTTC. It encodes CASRPTSGGNPEQYF.

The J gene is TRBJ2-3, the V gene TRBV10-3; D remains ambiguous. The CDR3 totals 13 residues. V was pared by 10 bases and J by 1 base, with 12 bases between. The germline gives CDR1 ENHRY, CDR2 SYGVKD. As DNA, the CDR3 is TGTGCCACACGTCCCCCAGGCACAGATACGCAGTATTTT. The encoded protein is CATRPPGTDTQYF.

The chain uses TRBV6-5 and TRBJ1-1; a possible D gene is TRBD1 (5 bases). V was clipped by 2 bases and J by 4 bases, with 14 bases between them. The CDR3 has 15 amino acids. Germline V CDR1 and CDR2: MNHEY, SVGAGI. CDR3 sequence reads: CASSYGSVGATEAFF. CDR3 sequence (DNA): TGTGCCAGCAGTTACGGATCGGTAGGGGCCACTGAAGCTTTCTTT.

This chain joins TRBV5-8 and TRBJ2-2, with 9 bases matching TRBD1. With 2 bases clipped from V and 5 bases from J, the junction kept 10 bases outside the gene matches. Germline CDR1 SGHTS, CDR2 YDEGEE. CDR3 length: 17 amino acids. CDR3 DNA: TGTGCCAGCAGCTTCGGGTATGGGACAGGGTCGACCGGGGAGCTGTTTTTT. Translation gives CASSFGYGTGSTGELFF.

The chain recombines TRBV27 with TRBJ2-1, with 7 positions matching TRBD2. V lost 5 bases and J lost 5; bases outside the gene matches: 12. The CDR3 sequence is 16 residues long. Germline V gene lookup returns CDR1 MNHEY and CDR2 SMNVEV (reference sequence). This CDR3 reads CASSTEAGSIHNEQFF. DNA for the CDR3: TGTGCCAGCAGTACAGAAGCGGGAAGCATCCACAATGAGCAGTTCTTC.